The 14 T cell receptor beta chains presented below share a single source sample, sequenced in a study of control samples from healthy donors and cancer patients. TCRdb's copy holds only in-frame clones and misses some; the assay was immunoSEQ multiplex PCR. This sample yields more than 100,000 clones, of which around 89% are seen a single time; over 15% belongs to the top ten. Sequencing was performed on PBMCs. The source of these receptors is a man aged 55-75 years with lung cancer.

The rearrangement joins TRBV11-2 to TRBJ2-2; D possibly corresponds to TRBD2 (5 bases). Germline CDR1 reads SGHAT; CDR2 reads FQNNGV. This CDR3 has 15 amino acids. V was cut by 1 base and J by 4 bases, with 10 bases left in between. The CDR3 reads CASSLGLAGTGELFF. In DNA form, the CDR3 reads TGTGCCAGCAGCTTAGGACTGGCGGGCACCGGGGAGCTGTTTTTT.

V usage is TRBV19 and J usage is TRBJ1-3; 8 bases match TRBD1. V was pared by 4 bases and J by 0 bases, with 11 bases of the junction left unmatched. Germline CDR1 LNHDA, CDR2 SQIVND (reference sequence). The CDR3 consists of 18 residues. DNA of the CDR3: TGTGCCAGTAGTAAGAAAACCGGGACAGGAGTCTCTGGAAACACCATATATTTT. Its translation is CASSKKTGTGVSGNTIYF.

The chain carries TRBV24-1 and TRBJ2-3, with 8 bases identical to TRBD2. Trimming at V came to 5 bases and at J to 7 bases, leaving 7 bases not matched to a gene. The CDR3 is made up of 14 amino acids. Germline V lookup: CDR1 KGHDR, CDR2 SFDVKD. The DNA for the CDR3 is TGTGCCACCAGTGTTCGGGGGGGGTCAAATACGCAGTATTTT. It encodes CATSVRGGSNTQYF.

CDR3 in DNA: TGTGCCAGCAGTGAAGGTCAGGGGCTACACTACGAGCAGTACTTC. Translation: CASSEGQGLHYEQYF. This chain links TRBV6-1 with TRBJ2-7; tentatively, D is TRBD1 (6 bases). V was pared by 1 base and J by 3 bases, with 13 bases between. This CDR3 has 15 residues. CDR1 MNHNS and CDR2 SASEGT come from the germline V gene.

The chain has TRBV27 and TRBJ2-2, with 8 nucleotides matching TRBD1. The CDR3 consists of 14 residues. J lost 5 bases, V lost 11 bases, and 10 bases had no gene match. Per germline, CDR1 MNHEY and CDR2 SMNVEV (reference sequence). The CDR3 DNA is TGTGCCGGCTTAGAACAGGGGGGAACCGGGGAGCTGTTTTTT. Protein: CAGLEQGGTGELFF.

The chain uses TRBV5-1 and TRBJ1-3, with D perhaps matching TRBD1 (6 bases). Germline assignment: CDR1 SGHRS and CDR2 YFSETQ. V lost 1 base to trimming and J lost 4 bases, with 12 bases between them. This CDR3 has 15 residues. The CDR3 DNA sequence: TGCGCCAGCAGCTTGTTCACAGGGACAGGAAACACCATATATTTT. It yields the protein CASSLFTGTGNTIYF.

This chain joins TRBV9 and TRBJ1-2; weak D call: TRBD1 (6 bases). V dropped 4 bases and J dropped 8 bases, with 12 bases sitting between them. Germline V gene data show CDR1 as SGDLS and CDR2 as YYNGEE. The CDR3 consists of 12 residues. The chain's CDR3 is CASSSDRDGYTF. CDR3 in DNA: TGTGCCAGCAGCTCGGACAGAGACGGCTACACCTTC.

This clone was recorded at least ten times. The V gene is TRBV9, the J gene TRBJ2-1, with unresolved D. The germline V and J ends were trimmed by 0 bases and 0 bases, with 7 bases remaining between them. This CDR3 has 15 amino acids. Germline lookup yields CDR1 SGDLS and CDR2 YYNGEE. DNA for the CDR3: TGTGCCAGCAGCGTAGAGGGCTACTCCTACAATGAGCAGTTCTTC. It yields the protein CASSVEGYSYNEQFF. Combining the CDR3 with reference TRBV9 and TRBJ2-1 gives the whole variable domain DSGVTQTPKHLITATGQRVTLRCSPRSGDLSVYWYQQSLDQGLQFLIQYYNGEERAKGNILERFSAQQFPDLHSELNLSSLELGDSALYFCASSVEGYSYNEQFFGPGTRLTVL.

The V gene is TRBV6-4, the J gene TRBJ1-5, with a possible D match to TRBD1 (6 bases). The germline V gene encodes CDR1 MRHNA and CDR2 SNTAGT. Between the trimmed V and J ends, which lost 4 bases and 0 bases, there was a span of 10 bases. CDR3 length equals 15 residues. Here the CDR3 DNA reads TGTGCCAGCAGTGCACAGGGCCTTAGCAATCAGCCCCAGCATTTT. Translated: CASSAQGLSNQPQHF.

Here the CDR3 DNA reads TGTGCCAGCAGCCCAAACAGCTATCGTGGCTACACCTTC. As protein: CASSPNSYRGYTF. The chain joins TRBV25-1 to TRBJ1-2; no definite D call. V gave up 6 bases and J gave up 7 bases, with 15 bases separating them. The CDR3 is made up of 13 amino acids. Germline V gene sequence: CDR1 MGHDK, CDR2 SYGVNS.

V and J are TRBV5-4 and TRBJ2-7; maybe TRBD1 (5 bases). The CDR3 runs 14 residues. V dropped 3 bases and J dropped 6 bases, with 16 bases sitting between them. The germline V gene has CDR1 SGHNT and CDR2 YYREEE (reference sequence). This CDR3 reads CASSSAGPSAEQYF. The CDR3 nucleotides read TGTGCCAGCAGCTCGGCAGGGCCCTCCGCCGAGCAGTACTTC. Together with reference TRBV5-4 and TRBJ2-7, the CDR3 gives the full variable domain: ETGVTQSPTHLIKTRGQQVTLRCSSQSGHNTVSWYQQALGQGPQFIFQYYREEENGRGNFPPRFSGLQFPNYSSELNVNALELDDSALYLCASSSAGPSAEQYFGPGTRLTVT.

The chain joins TRBV30 to TRBJ1-6; maybe TRBD1 (6 bases). Germline loops: CDR1 GTSNPN, CDR2 SVGIG (reference sequence). The CDR3 length is 12 residues. With 5 bases removed from V and 4 bases from J, the gap between germline ends came to 6 bases. CDR3 DNA sequence: TGTGCCTGGGGACAGTATAATTCACCCCTCCACTTT. Translation gives CAWGQYNSPLHF.

CDR3 DNA: TGTGCCTGGAGTGTTCTAGAGACCCAGTACTTC. Residues: CAWSVLETQYF. The gene calls are TRBV30 and TRBJ2-5; no clear D. Trimming removed 0 bases at V and 4 bases at J, with 3 bases between. Germline V gives CDR1 GTSNPN, CDR2 SVGIG (reference sequence). CDR3 length: 11 amino acids.

This chain links TRBV7-8 with TRBJ2-7, with 9 bases that match TRBD1. The CDR3 totals 15 residues. Germline CDR1 and CDR2: SGHVS and FQNEAQ. V gave up 2 bases and J gave up 4 bases; unmatched junction bases: 6. CDR3 nucleotide sequence: TGTGCCAGCAGCTTAACGCGGGGACAGGGTTACGAGCAGTACTTC. It specifies CASSLTRGQGYEQYF. The whole variable domain, remainder taken from reference TRBV7-8 and TRBJ2-7, is GAGVSQSPRYKVAKRGQDVALRCDPISGHVSLFWYQQALGQGPEFLTYFQNEAQLDKSGLPSDRFFAERPEGSVSTLKIQRTQQEDSAVYLCASSLTRGQGYEQYFGPGTRLTVT.